These T cell receptor beta chains were read from a single sample in a study of T cells in localized non-small cell lung cancer. Sequenced by immunoSEQ multiplex PCR; TCRdb stores in-frame clones only, minus some. The repertoire has roughly 70,000 clones, roughly 90% of them found once; the top ten carry about a fifth. Sequencing was performed on peripheral blood, taken before any cancer treatment. The receptors were gathered from a male donor aged 60 or over with stage III squamous cell lung carcinoma. Both conserved end residues are part of each CDR3. Each record gives: J gene, V gene, clone size, D gene, CDR3 protein, CDR3 DNA. A D gene is named only where the DNA matches it firmly. For some rows the clone size is stated as once, few or many, or as a class when expanded; others skip it.

j_call: TRBJ2-5; v_call: TRBV6-6; clone_size: .; d_call: .; cdr3_aa: CASSYSQGGETQYF; cdr3_nt: TGTGCCAGCAGTTACTCTCAGGGGGGAGAGACCCAGTACTTC
j_call: TRBJ2-3; v_call: TRBV13; clone_size: .; d_call: .; cdr3_aa: CASSAQGGGRVQYF; cdr3_nt: TGTGCCAGCAGCGCGCAGGGAGGGGGGCGCGTGCAGTATTTT
j_call: TRBJ2-7; v_call: TRBV19; clone_size: few; d_call: TRBD1; cdr3_aa: CASRDRGTGGMYEQYF; cdr3_nt: TGTGCCAGTAGGGATCGTGGGACAGGGGGCATGTACGAGCAGTACTTC
j_call: TRBJ1-1; v_call: TRBV28; clone_size: .; d_call: .; cdr3_aa: CASILPGKDTEAFF; cdr3_nt: TGTGCCAGCATATTACCAGGGAAGGACACTGAAGCTTTCTTT
j_call: TRBJ1-5; v_call: TRBV7-2; clone_size: .; d_call: .; cdr3_aa: CASSLQGNQPQHF; cdr3_nt: TGTGCCAGCAGCCTGCAAGGGAATCAGCCCCAGCATTTT
j_call: TRBJ2-3; v_call: TRBV6-1; clone_size: .; d_call: .; cdr3_aa: CASRVGPDTGTQYF; cdr3_nt: TGTGCCAGCAGAGTTGGGCCCGACACAGGTACGCAGTATTTT
j_call: TRBJ2-5; v_call: TRBV7-2; clone_size: .; d_call: TRBD2; cdr3_aa: CASSLGGGQETQYF; cdr3_nt: TGTGCCAGCAGCTTGGGCGGGGGCCAAGAGACCCAGTACTTC
j_call: TRBJ2-6; v_call: TRBV5-1; clone_size: .; d_call: .; cdr3_aa: CASSLVLAGANVLTF; cdr3_nt: TGCGCCAGCAGCTTGGTCCTGGCTGGGGCCAACGTCCTGACTTTC
j_call: TRBJ2-2; v_call: TRBV19; clone_size: once; d_call: .; cdr3_aa: CASSMKLQFPGELFF; cdr3_nt: TGTGCCAGTAGTATGAAACTCCAGTTCCCCGGGGAGCTGTTTTTT
j_call: TRBJ1-1; v_call: TRBV5-6; clone_size: .; d_call: .; cdr3_aa: CASSLAGTPNTEAFF; cdr3_nt: TGTGCCAGCAGCTTGGCCGGGACACCGAACACTGAAGCTTTCTTT
j_call: TRBJ2-3; v_call: TRBV5-4; clone_size: .; d_call: TRBD1; cdr3_aa: CASSAPGTARDTQYF; cdr3_nt: TGTGCCAGCAGCGCACCCGGGACAGCGAGAGATACGCAGTATTTT
j_call: TRBJ2-7; v_call: TRBV5-6; clone_size: .; d_call: .; cdr3_aa: CASSLEEQQYF; cdr3_nt: TGTGCCAGCAGCTTGGAGGAGCAGCAGTACTTC
j_call: TRBJ1-2; v_call: TRBV10-2; clone_size: .; d_call: TRBD1; cdr3_aa: CASSEQGINYGYTF; cdr3_nt: TGCGCCAGCAGTGAACAGGGGATTAACTATGGCTACACCTTC
j_call: TRBJ2-1; v_call: TRBV11-3; clone_size: many; d_call: .; cdr3_aa: CASSSDGGTYNEQFF; cdr3_nt: TGTGCCAGCAGCTCCGACGGGGGGACATACAATGAGCAGTTCTTC
j_call: TRBJ1-1; v_call: TRBV19; clone_size: .; d_call: .; cdr3_aa: CASSAAARGAEAFF; cdr3_nt: TGTGCCAGTAGCGCGGCGGCCAGGGGTGCTGAAGCTTTCTTT
j_call: TRBJ2-7; v_call: TRBV30; clone_size: once; d_call: .; cdr3_aa: CAWSVMGEQYF; cdr3_nt: TGTGCCTGGAGTGTGATGGGGGAGCAGTACTTC
j_call: TRBJ2-1; v_call: TRBV5-4; clone_size: .; d_call: TRBD2; cdr3_aa: CASSSGLAGGRNNEQFF; cdr3_nt: TGTGCCAGCAGCTCGGGACTAGCGGGGGGGAGGAACAATGAGCAGTTCTTC
j_call: TRBJ1-5; v_call: TRBV29-1; clone_size: .; d_call: .; cdr3_aa: CSVSGTPPGQPQHF; cdr3_nt: TGCAGCGTTTCCGGGACCCCTCCGGGTCAGCCCCAGCATTTT
j_call: TRBJ1-4; v_call: TRBV6-1; clone_size: .; d_call: .; cdr3_aa: CASSPPSGGEKLFF; cdr3_nt: TGTGCCAGCAGTCCACCCTCGGGGGGGGAAAAACTGTTTTTT
j_call: TRBJ1-1; v_call: TRBV5-5; clone_size: .; d_call: .; cdr3_aa: CASSFPGRVTEAFF; cdr3_nt: TGTGCCAGCAGCTTTCCCGGGCGGGTCACTGAAGCTTTCTTT
j_call: TRBJ1-2; v_call: TRBV6-5; clone_size: once; d_call: .; cdr3_aa: CASSPPGGLGGYTF; cdr3_nt: TGTGCCAGCAGCCCCCCCGGGGGGTTGGGGGGCTACACCTTC
j_call: TRBJ1-1; v_call: TRBV25-1; clone_size: .; d_call: TRBD1; cdr3_aa: CASSDQRRRGRRTEAFF; cdr3_nt: TGTGCCAGCAGTGACCAGCGGCGGAGGGGGCGTCGCACTGAAGCTTTCTTT
j_call: TRBJ1-1; v_call: TRBV7-7; clone_size: .; d_call: TRBD1; cdr3_aa: CASSQGADTEAFF; cdr3_nt: TGTGCTAGCAGTCAGGGGGCGGACACTGAAGCTTTCTTT
j_call: TRBJ1-1; v_call: TRBV6-5; clone_size: .; d_call: .; cdr3_aa: CASSYSVQGNTEAFF; cdr3_nt: TGTGCCAGCAGTTACTCGGTACAGGGGAACACTGAAGCTTTCTTT
j_call: TRBJ1-2; v_call: TRBV28; clone_size: .; d_call: .; cdr3_aa: CASKKQIYGYTF; cdr3_nt: TGTGCCAGCAAAAAGCAGATCTATGGCTACACCTTC
j_call: TRBJ2-7; v_call: TRBV2; clone_size: once; d_call: .; cdr3_aa: CASIPPPRDFSYEQYF; cdr3_nt: TGTGCCAGCATCCCACCCCCCCGGGACTTCTCCTACGAGCAGTACTTC
j_call: TRBJ2-2; v_call: TRBV10-3; clone_size: .; d_call: TRBD2; cdr3_aa: CAIGAGENTGELFF; cdr3_nt: TGTGCCATCGGAGCGGGGGAGAACACCGGGGAGCTGTTTTTT
j_call: TRBJ1-2; v_call: TRBV5-1; clone_size: .; d_call: .; cdr3_aa: CASSLAGALDYGYTF; cdr3_nt: TGCGCCAGCAGCTTGGCTGGGGCGCTGGACTATGGCTACACCTTC
j_call: TRBJ2-1; v_call: TRBV5-1; clone_size: .; d_call: .; cdr3_aa: CASSRGPGDEQFF; cdr3_nt: TGCGCCAGCAGCCGAGGCCCAGGGGATGAGCAGTTCTTC
j_call: TRBJ2-2; v_call: TRBV30; clone_size: .; d_call: .; cdr3_aa: CASMNTGELFF; cdr3_nt: TGTGCCTCGATGAACACCGGGGAGCTGTTTTTT
j_call: TRBJ2-2; v_call: TRBV4-1; clone_size: .; d_call: .; cdr3_aa: CASSAARRRGAVF; cdr3_nt: TGCGCCAGCAGCGCCGCGCGGAGGAGGGGAGCTGTTTTT
j_call: TRBJ2-5; v_call: TRBV29-1; clone_size: .; d_call: TRBD2; cdr3_aa: CSATPGGETQYF; cdr3_nt: TGCAGCGCCACCCCGGGGGGGGAGACCCAGTACTTC
j_call: TRBJ1-4; v_call: TRBV28; clone_size: .; d_call: .; cdr3_aa: CASSPSGRTNEKLFF; cdr3_nt: TGTGCCAGCAGTCCTTCGGGGCGGACTAATGAAAAACTGTTTTTT
j_call: TRBJ1-1; v_call: TRBV5-5; clone_size: .; d_call: .; cdr3_aa: CASSLVWGANTEAFF; cdr3_nt: TGTGCCAGCAGCTTAGTGTGGGGGGCGAACACTGAAGCTTTCTTT
j_call: TRBJ2-7; v_call: TRBV7-8; clone_size: .; d_call: TRBD1; cdr3_aa: CASSLGGQGHEQYF; cdr3_nt: TGTGCCAGCAGCTTAGGGGGACAGGGGCACGAGCAGTACTTC
j_call: TRBJ2-5; v_call: TRBV11-1; clone_size: .; d_call: TRBD2; cdr3_aa: CASSLTSGGLEETQYF; cdr3_nt: TGTGCCAGCAGCTTAACTAGCGGGGGGTTAGAAGAGACCCAGTACTTC
j_call: TRBJ1-6; v_call: TRBV5-6; clone_size: .; d_call: TRBD1; cdr3_aa: CASSWMGQGNSPLHF; cdr3_nt: TGTGCCAGCAGCTGGATGGGACAGGGTAATTCACCCCTCCACTTT
j_call: TRBJ2-5; v_call: TRBV7-9; clone_size: .; d_call: .; cdr3_aa: CASSFYRTEETQYF; cdr3_nt: TGTGCCAGCAGCTTTTACAGGACAGAAGAGACCCAGTACTTC
j_call: TRBJ1-2; v_call: TRBV19; clone_size: .; d_call: .; cdr3_aa: CASSIGRVDYGYTF; cdr3_nt: TGTGCCAGTAGTATTGGCAGGGTGGACTATGGCTACACCTTC
j_call: TRBJ2-2; v_call: TRBV27; clone_size: .; d_call: .; cdr3_aa: CASSLRGADRTGELFF; cdr3_nt: TGTGCCAGCAGTTTACGGGGGGCCGACCGAACCGGGGAGCTGTTTTTT
j_call: TRBJ2-5; v_call: TRBV5-1; clone_size: .; d_call: TRBD1; cdr3_aa: CASSLQGQETQYF; cdr3_nt: TGCGCCAGCAGCTTACAGGGGCAAGAGACCCAGTACTTC
j_call: TRBJ2-3; v_call: TRBV5-4; clone_size: few; d_call: .; cdr3_aa: CASSLDLDLSTDTQYF; cdr3_nt: TGTGCCAGCAGCTTGGATCTGGACCTAAGCACAGATACGCAGTATTTT
j_call: TRBJ2-1; v_call: TRBV9; clone_size: .; d_call: TRBD2; cdr3_aa: CASTQGAGGSLSYNEQFF; cdr3_nt: TGTGCCAGCACCCAAGGAGCGGGGGGCTCCCTCTCCTACAATGAGCAGTTCTTC